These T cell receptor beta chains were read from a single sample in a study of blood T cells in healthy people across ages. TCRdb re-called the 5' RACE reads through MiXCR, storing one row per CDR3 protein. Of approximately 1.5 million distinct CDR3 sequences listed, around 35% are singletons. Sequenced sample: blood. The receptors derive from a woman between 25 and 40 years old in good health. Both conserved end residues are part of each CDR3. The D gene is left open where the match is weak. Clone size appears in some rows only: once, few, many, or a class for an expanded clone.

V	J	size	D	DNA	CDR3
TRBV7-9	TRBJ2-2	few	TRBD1	TGTGCCAGCGCCCAGGGACAGGGGCGTTCCGGGGAGCTGTTTTTT	CASAQGQGRSGELFF
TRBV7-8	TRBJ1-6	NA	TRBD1	TGTGCCAGCAGCTTAATGGGACAGGGAGGATCACCCCTCCACTTT	CASSLMGQGGSPLHF
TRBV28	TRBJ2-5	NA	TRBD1	TGTGCCAGCAGTCGAGGGGGCGCGGTTGCAGTGACCCAGTACTTC	CASSRGGAVAVTQYF
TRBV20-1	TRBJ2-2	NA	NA	TGCAGTGCTAGAACCGACGTGGAGCTGTTTTTT	CSARTDVELFF
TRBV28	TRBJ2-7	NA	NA	TGTGCCAGCAGGGAGCGGGCGGGCCTGGGCGAGCAGTACTTC	CASRERAGLGEQYF
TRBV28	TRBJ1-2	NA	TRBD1	TGTGCCAGCGGGGGACAGGGGGCAACTAACTATGGCTACACCTTC	CASGGQGATNYGYTF
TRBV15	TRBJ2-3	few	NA	TGTGCCACCAGCAGAGACAGCCGAGGTCCTGGCGCAGATACGCAGTATTTT	CATSRDSRGPGADTQYF
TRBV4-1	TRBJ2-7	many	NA	TGCGCCAGCAGCCAAGAACAGGGCCGGGCGGCGCAGTACTTC	CASSQEQGRAAQYF
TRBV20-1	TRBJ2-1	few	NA	TGCAGTGCTAGAGACGCGGGCTTTTACAATGAGCAGTTCTTC	CSARDAGFYNEQFF
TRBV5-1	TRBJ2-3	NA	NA	TGCGCCAGCAGCCGGACAGTCCCTGGCACAGATACGCAGTATTTT	CASSRTVPGTDTQYF
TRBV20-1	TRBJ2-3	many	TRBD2	TGCAAGCCGGGCGGGGGATCGTCAGATACGCAGTATTTT	CKPGGGSSDTQYF
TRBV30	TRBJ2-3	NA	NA	TGTGCCTGTAGCGCGTCTAGCACAGATACGCAGTATTTT	CACSASSTDTQYF
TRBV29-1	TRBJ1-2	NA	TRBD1	TGCAGCGTTGGAGGCGGGACAGGGAACTATGGCTACACCTTC	CSVGGGTGNYGYTF
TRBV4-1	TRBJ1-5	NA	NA	TGCGCCAGCAGCCGCGGGACTGGGCCCCAGCATTTT	CASSRGTGPQHF
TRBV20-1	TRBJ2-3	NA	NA	TGCAGTGCTAGCGTAATAGCGGACACAGATACGCAGTATTTT	CSASVIADTDTQYF
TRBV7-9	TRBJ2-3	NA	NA	TGTGCCAGCAGCTTATACTGGGGCGGGCAAAGCACAGATACGCAGTATTTT	CASSLYWGGQSTDTQYF
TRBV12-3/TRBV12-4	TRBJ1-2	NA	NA	TGTGCCAGCGGACCTGGGCAGGGTGGCTACACCTTC	CASGPGQGGYTF
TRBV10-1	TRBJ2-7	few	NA	TGCGCCAGCAGGACCGATGCGGGACTTCAGGTGGCCTACGAGCAGTACTTC	CASRTDAGLQVAYEQYF
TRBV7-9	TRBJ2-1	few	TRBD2	TGTGCCAGCAGCTGGACTAGCGGGGGGCCCTACAATGAGCAGTTCTTC	CASSWTSGGPYNEQFF
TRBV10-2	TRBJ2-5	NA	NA	TGCGCCAGCAGTACCCTTGGGGGCCCAGGGTACTTC	CASSTLGGPGYF
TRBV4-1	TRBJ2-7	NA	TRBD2	TGCGCCAGCAGCCCCTTCTTTAAATTAGCGGGAGCTGAGCAGTACTTC	CASSPFFKLAGAEQYF
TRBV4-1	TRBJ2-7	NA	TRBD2	TGCGCCAGCAGCCAAGGGAGATCAGCGGGGGCCCCCTACGAGCAGTACTTC	CASSQGRSAGAPYEQYF
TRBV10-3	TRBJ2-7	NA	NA	TGTGCCATCAGTGACGCCAGGCGGGACAGCTCCTACGAGCAGTACTTC	CAISDARRDSSYEQYF
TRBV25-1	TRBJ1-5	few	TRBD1	TGTGCCAGCAGTCCCGGGACAGGGGGACAGCAGCCCCAGCATTTT	CASSPGTGGQQPQHF
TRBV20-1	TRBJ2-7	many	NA	TGCAGTGCTAGAGACTACTACGAGCAGTACTTC	CSARDYYEQYF
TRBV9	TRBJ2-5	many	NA	TGTGCCAGCAGCGTATTTGGCAGGAACCAAGAGACCCAGTACTTC	CASSVFGRNQETQYF
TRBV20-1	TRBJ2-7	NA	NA	TGCAGTGCTAGTGGGCTAATCTACGAGCAGTACTTC	CSASGLIYEQYF
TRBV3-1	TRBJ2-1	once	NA	TGTGCCAGCAGCCGACCCGGGGCTGAGCAGTTCTTC	CASSRPGAEQFF
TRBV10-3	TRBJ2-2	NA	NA	TGTGCCATCAGTGCCTCAGCAGGGAACACCGGGGAGCTGTTTTTT	CAISASAGNTGELFF
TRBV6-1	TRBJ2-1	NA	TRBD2	TGTGCCAGCGGGAGGGACAATGAGCAGTTCTTC	CASGRDNEQFF
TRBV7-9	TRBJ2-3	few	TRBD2	TGTGCCAGCAGCAGAGGGAGGGCCCTAGATACGCAGTATTTT	CASSRGRALDTQYF
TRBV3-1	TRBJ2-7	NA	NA	TGTGCCAGCAGCTACGGGGGGCCCTTCTACGAGCAGTACTTC	CASSYGGPFYEQYF
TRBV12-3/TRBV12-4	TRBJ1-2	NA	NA	TGTGCCAGCAGTTTAACGGAAATCGGCTACACCTTC	CASSLTEIGYTF
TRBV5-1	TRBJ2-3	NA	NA	TGCGCCAGCAGCAAGGGGGGGGGCTGGGGCGTCACAGATACGCAGTATTTT	CASSKGGGWGVTDTQYF
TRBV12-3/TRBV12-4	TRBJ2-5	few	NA	TGTGCCAGCAGTTTAGGTTCCGGGAGACGGCAGACCCAGTACTTC	CASSLGSGRRQTQYF
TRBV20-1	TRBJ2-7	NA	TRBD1	TGCAGTGCTAGAGCCCGCCCGACAGGGGGCCTGAACGAGCAGTACTTC	CSARARPTGGLNEQYF
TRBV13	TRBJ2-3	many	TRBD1	TGTGCCAGCAGCGTAACAGGGGGCGCGACGCAGTATTTT	CASSVTGGATQYF
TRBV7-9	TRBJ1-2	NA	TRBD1	TGTGCCAGCAGCCAAGGGGACAGGGTAGAAGGTTTGACGGGACGTGGCTACACCTTC	CASSQGDRVEGLTGRGYTF
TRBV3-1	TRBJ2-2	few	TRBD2	TGTGCCAGCAGCCAAGATGGGCTAGCGGGGGACACCGGGGAGCTGTTTTTT	CASSQDGLAGDTGELFF
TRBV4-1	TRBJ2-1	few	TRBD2	TGCGCCAGCAGCCAAGAGGGTTCGCTTTTGCGGGAGGGGCGTCGCTCCTACAATGAGCAGTTCTTC	CASSQEGSLLREGRRSYNEQFF
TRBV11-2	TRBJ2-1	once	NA	TGTGCCAGCAGCTTAGATTGGTCGAACCCAAATGAGCAGTTCTTC	CASSLDWSNPNEQFF
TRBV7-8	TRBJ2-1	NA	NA	TGTGCCAGCAGCTTACAGACGATTCTTGAGCAGTTCTTC	CASSLQTILEQFF
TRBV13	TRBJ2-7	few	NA	TGTGCCAGCAGCTTAGAGGGAGACGACTACGAGCAGTACTTC	CASSLEGDDYEQYF
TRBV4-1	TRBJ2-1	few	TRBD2	TGCGCCAGCAGCCAAGTAGCGGCTAGCGGGAGAACTGAGCCGTTCTTC	CASSQVAASGRTEPFF
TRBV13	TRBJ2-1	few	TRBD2	TGTGCCAGCAGCAAACTAGCGGGGGGGCCCCATGAGCAGTTCTTC	CASSKLAGGPHEQFF
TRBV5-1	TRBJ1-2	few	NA	TGCGCCAGCGCCCCTCTCGGGGTCGGAACGGGGTACACCTTC	CASAPLGVGTGYTF
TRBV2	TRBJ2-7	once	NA	TGTGCCAGCAGTGAATCGCCGAACACCGAGCAGTACTTC	CASSESPNTEQYF
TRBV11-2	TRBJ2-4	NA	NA	TGTGCCAGCGGCTCTCCAACCAGGGAACCCCAGTACTTC	CASGSPTREPQYF